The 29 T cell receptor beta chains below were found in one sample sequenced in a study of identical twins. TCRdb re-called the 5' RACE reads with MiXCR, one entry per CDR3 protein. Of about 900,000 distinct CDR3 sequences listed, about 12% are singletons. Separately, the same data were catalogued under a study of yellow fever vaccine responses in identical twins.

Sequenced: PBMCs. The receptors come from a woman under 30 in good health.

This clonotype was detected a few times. The CDR3 DNA is TGTGCCAGCAGCTTTACAGGGTCCGAGCAGTACTTC. Amino acid sequence: CASSFTGSEQYF. The gene calls are TRBV9 and TRBJ2-7, with a possible D match to TRBD1 (6 bases). Germline V gene data show CDR1 as SGDLS and CDR2 as YYNGEE. This CDR3 contains 12 residues. The V gene lost 4 bases and the J gene lost 6 bases, with 11 bases spanning the gap.

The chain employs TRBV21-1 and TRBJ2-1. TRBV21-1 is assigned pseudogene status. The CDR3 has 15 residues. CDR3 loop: CASSKGFSVYNEQFF. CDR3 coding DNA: TGTGCCAGCAGCAAAGGATTCTCAGTCTACAATGAGCAGTTCTTC.

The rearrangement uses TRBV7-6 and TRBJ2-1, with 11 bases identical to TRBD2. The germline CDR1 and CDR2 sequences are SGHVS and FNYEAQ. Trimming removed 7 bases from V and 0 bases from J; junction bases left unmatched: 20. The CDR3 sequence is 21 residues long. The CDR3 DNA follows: TGTGCCAGCACCAACGTGAAGTCGGCTAGCGGGAGGCCGGGCTCCTACAATGAGCAGTTCTTC. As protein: CASTNVKSASGRPGSYNEQFF.

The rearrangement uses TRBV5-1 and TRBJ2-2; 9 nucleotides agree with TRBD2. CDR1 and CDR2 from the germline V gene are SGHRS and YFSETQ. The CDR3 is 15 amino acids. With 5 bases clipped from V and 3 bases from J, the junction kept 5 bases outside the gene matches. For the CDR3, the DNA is TGCGCCAGCAGACAAGCGGGGGGTGACACCGGGGAGCTGTTTTTT. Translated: CASRQAGGDTGELFF.

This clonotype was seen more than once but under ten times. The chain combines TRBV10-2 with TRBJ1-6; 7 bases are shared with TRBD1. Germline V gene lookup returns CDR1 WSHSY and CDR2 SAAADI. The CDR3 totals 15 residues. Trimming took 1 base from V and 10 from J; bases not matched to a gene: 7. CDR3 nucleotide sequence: TGCGCCAGCAGTGAGTTACAGGGGTATAGCTCACCCCTCCACTTT. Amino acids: CASSELQGYSSPLHF.

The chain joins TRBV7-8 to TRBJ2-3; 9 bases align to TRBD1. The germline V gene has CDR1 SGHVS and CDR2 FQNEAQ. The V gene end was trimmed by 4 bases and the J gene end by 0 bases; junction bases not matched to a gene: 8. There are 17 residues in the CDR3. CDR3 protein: CASSSNRDRVSTDTQYF. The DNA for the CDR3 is TGTGCCAGCAGCTCCAACCGGGACAGGGTTAGCACAGATACGCAGTATTTT.

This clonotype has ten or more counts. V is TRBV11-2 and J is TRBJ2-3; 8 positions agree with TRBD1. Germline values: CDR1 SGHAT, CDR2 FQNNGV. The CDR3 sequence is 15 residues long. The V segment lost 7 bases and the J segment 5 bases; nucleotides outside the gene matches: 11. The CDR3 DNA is TGTGCCAGCACCTGGGTCAGGGGGCGTTTAGATACGCAGTATTTT. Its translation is CASTWVRGRLDTQYF.

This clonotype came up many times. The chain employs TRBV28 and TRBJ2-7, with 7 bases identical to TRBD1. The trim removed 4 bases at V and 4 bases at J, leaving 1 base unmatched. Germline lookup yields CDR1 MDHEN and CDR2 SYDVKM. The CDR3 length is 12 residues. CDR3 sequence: CASSWDRYEQYF. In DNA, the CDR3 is TGTGCCAGCAGTTGGGACAGATACGAGCAGTACTTC. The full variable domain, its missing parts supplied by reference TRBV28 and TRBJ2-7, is DVKVTQSSRYLVKRTGEKVFLECVQDMDHENMFWYRQDPGLGLRLIYFSYDVKMKEKGDIPEGYSVSREKKERFSLILESASTNQTSMYLCASSWDRYEQYFGPGTRLTVT.

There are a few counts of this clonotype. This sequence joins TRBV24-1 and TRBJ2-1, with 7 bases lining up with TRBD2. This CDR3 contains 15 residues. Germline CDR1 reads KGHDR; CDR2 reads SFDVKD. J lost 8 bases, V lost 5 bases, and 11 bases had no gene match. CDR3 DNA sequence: TGTGCCACCAGTGCTTACCAGGCGGGGGTGGATGAGCAGTTCTTC. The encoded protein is CATSAYQAGVDEQFF.

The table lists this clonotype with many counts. The CDR3 loop reads CSVDRTGTAEQFF. In nucleotides, the CDR3 is TGCAGCGTTGACCGTACAGGGACGGCTGAGCAGTTCTTC. The chain links TRBV29-1 to TRBJ2-1, with D perhaps matching TRBD1 (6 bases). Germline CDR1 and CDR2: SQVTM and ANQGSEA. Trimming took off 3 bases at V and 9 bases at J, with 15 bases between the two ends. The CDR3 covers 13 residues.

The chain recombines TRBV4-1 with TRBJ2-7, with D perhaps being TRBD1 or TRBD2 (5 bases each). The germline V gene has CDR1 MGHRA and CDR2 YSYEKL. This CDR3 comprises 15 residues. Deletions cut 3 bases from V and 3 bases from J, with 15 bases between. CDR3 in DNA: TGCGCCAGCAGCCAGAGGGTGGGGACCTACTACGAGCAGTACTTC. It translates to CASSQRVGTYYEQYF.

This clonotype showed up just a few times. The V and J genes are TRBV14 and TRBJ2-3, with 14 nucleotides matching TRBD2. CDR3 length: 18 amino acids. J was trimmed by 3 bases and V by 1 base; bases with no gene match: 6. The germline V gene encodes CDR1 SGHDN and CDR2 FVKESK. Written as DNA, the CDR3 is TGTGCCAGCAGCCAAGCATGGGGACTAGCGGGAGAGACAGATACGCAGTATTTT. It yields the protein CASSQAWGLAGETDTQYF.

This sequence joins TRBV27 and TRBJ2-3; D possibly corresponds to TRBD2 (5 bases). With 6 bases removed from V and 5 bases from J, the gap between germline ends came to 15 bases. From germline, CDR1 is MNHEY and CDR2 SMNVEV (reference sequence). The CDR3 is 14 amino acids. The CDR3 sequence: CASSPRGRKDTQYF. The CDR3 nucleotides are TGTGCCAGCAGCCCCCGGGGAAGAAAAGATACGCAGTATTTT.

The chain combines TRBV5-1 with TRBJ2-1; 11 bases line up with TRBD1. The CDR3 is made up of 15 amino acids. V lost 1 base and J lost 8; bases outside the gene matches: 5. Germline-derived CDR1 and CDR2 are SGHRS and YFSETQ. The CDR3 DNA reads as TGCGCCAGCAGCTTGAGAGGACAGGGGGCTGATGAGCAGTTCTTC. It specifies CASSLRGQGADEQFF.

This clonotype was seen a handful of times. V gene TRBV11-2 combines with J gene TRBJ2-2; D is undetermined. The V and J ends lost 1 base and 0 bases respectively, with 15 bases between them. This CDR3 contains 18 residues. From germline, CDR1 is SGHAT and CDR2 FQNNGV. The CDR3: CASSLVSWADANTGELFF. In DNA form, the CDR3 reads TGTGCCAGCAGCTTAGTTTCGTGGGCAGACGCGAACACCGGGGAGCTGTTTTTT.

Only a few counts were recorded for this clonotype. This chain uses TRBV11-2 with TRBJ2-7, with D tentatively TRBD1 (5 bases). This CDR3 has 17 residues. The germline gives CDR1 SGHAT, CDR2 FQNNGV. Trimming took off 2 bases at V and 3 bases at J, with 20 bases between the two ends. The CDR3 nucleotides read TGTGCCAGCAGCTTAAGGGGTCCAATCCTCGGGTTCTACGAGCAGTACTTC. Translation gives CASSLRGPILGFYEQYF.

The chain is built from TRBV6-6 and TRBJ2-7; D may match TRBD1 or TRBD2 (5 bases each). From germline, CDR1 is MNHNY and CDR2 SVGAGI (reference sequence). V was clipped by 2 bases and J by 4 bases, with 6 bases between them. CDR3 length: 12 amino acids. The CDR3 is CASSYEGYEQYF. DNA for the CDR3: TGTGCCAGCAGTTACGAGGGGTACGAGCAGTACTTC.

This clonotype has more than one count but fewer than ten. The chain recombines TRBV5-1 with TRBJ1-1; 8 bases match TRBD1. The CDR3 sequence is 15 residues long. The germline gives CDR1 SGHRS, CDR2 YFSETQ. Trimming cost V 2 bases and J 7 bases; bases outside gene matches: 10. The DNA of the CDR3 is TGCGCCAGCAGCTTCGAGGACAGGGCTGTCCGTGAAGCTTTCTTT. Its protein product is CASSFEDRAVREAFF.

CDR3 bases: TGTGCCAGCAGCTCGACACCGATGCAGCGCGAGACCCAGTACTTC. This translates into CASSSTPMQRETQYF. The V call is TRBV7-7, the J call TRBJ2-5, with D uncertain. With 4 bases removed from V and 5 bases from J, the gap between germline ends came to 17 bases. The CDR3 contains 15 residues. Germline CDR1 reads SSHAT; CDR2 reads FNYEAQ (reference sequence).

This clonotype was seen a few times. CDR3 sequence reads: CATSSSGPSSYNEQFF. DNA of the CDR3: TGTGCCACCAGCAGTAGCGGGCCAAGCTCCTACAATGAGCAGTTCTTC. V is TRBV15 and J is TRBJ2-1, with TRBD2 matching 7 bases. V shed 3 bases and J 0 bases; nucleotides not matched to a gene: 5. The CDR3 spans 16 residues. From germline, CDR1 is LNHNV and CDR2 YYDKDF (reference sequence).

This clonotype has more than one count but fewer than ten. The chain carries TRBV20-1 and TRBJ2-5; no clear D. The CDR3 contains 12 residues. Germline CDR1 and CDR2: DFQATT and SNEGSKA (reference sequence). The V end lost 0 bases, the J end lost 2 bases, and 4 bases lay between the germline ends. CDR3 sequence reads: CSARETQETQYF. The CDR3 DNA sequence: TGCAGTGCTAGAGAAACTCAAGAGACCCAGTACTTC.

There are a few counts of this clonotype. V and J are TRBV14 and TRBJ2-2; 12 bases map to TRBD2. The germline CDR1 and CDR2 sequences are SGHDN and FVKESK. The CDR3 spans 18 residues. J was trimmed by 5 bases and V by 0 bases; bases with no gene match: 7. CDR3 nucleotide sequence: TGTGCCAGCAGCCAAGAATGGCTAGCGGGGGGGCGTACCGGGGAGCTGTTTTTT. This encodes CASSQEWLAGGRTGELFF.

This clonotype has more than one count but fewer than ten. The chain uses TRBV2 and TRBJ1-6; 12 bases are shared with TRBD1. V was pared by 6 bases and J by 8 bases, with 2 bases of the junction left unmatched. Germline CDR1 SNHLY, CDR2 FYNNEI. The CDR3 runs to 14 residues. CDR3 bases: TGTGCCAGCAGGGGGACAGGGGGCTATTCACCCCTCCACTTT. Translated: CASRGTGGYSPLHF.

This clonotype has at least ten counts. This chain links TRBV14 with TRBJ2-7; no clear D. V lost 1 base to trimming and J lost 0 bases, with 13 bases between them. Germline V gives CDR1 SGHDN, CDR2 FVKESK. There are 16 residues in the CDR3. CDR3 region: CASSQAARTTSYEQYF. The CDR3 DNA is TGTGCCAGCAGCCAAGCGGCCAGGACCACCTCCTACGAGCAGTACTTC.

CDR3 sequence (DNA): TGTGCCAGCAGTGGCGGGAGCCAAGGCGGGGAGCTGTTTTTT. This gives the protein CASSGGSQGGELFF. V usage is TRBV2 and J usage is TRBJ2-2; 7 bases line up with TRBD2. Germline loops: CDR1 SNHLY, CDR2 FYNNEI. The CDR3 has 14 residues. After removal of 4 bases from V and 7 bases from J, the junction contained 6 bases not matched to a gene. Variable domain in full (rest from reference TRBV2 and TRBJ2-2): EPEVTQTPSHQVTQMGQEVILRCVPISNHLYFYWYRQILGQKVEFLVSFYNNEISEKSEIFDDQFSVERPDGSNFTLKIRSTKLEDSAMYFCASSGGSQGGELFFGEGSRLTVL.

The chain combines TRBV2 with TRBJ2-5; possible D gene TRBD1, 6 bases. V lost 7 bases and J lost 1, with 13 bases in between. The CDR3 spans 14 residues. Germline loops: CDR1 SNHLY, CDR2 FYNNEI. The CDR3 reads CASIWGQVQETQYF. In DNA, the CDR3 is TGTGCCAGCATTTGGGGGCAGGTCCAAGAGACCCAGTACTTC.

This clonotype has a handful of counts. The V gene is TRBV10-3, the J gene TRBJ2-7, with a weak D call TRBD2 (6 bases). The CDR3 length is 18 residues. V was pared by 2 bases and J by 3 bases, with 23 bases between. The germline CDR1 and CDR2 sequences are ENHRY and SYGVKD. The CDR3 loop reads CAISEPITGGGTNYEQYF. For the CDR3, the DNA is TGTGCCATCAGTGAGCCAATCACGGGTGGCGGGACCAACTACGAGCAGTACTTC.

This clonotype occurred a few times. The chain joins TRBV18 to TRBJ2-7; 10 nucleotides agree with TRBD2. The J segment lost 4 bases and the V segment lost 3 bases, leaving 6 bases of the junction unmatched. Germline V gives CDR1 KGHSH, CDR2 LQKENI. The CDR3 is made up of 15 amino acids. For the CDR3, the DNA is TGTGCCAGCTCACCTCTAGCGGGAGCGGGGTACGAGCAGTACTTC. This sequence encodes CASSPLAGAGYEQYF.

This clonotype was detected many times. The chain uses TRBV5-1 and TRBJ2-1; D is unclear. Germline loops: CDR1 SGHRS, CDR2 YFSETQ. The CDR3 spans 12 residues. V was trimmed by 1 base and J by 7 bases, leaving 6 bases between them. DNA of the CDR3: TGCGCCAGCAGCTTGCCTACGAATGAGCAGTTCTTC. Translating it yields CASSLPTNEQFF. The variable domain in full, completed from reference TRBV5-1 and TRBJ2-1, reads KAGVTQTPRYLIKTRGQQVTLSCSPISGHRSVSWYQQTPGQGLQFLFEYFSETQRNKGNFPGRFSGRQFSNSRSEMNVSTLELGDSALYLCASSLPTNEQFFGPGTRLTVL.